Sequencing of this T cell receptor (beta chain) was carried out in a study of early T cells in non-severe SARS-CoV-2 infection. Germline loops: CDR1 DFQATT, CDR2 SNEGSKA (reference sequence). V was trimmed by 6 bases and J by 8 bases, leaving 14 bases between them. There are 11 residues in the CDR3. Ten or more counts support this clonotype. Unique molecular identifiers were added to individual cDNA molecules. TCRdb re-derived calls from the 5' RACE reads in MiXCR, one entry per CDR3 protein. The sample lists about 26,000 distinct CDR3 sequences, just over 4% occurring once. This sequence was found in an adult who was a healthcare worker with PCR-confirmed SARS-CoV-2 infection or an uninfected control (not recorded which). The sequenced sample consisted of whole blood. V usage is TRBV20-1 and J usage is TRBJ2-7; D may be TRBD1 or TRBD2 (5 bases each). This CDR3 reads CSAPWGPKQYF. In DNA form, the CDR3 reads TGCAGTGCCCCTTGGGGACCTAAGCAGTACTTC.